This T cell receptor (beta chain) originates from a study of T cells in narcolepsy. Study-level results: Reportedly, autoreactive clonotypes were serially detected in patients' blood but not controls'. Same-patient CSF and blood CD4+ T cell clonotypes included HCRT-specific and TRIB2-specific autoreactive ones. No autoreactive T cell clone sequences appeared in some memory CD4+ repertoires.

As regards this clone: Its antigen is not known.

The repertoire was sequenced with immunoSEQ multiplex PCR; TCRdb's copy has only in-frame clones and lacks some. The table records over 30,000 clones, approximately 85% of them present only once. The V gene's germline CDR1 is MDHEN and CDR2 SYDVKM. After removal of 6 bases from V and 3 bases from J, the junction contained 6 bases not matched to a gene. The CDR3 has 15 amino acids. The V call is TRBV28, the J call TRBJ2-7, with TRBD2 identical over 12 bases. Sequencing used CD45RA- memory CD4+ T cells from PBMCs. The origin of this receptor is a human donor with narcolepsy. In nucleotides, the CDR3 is TGTGCCAGCAGCTCGACTAGCGGGGGCCACTACGAGCAGTACTTC. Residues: CASSSTSGGHYEQYF.